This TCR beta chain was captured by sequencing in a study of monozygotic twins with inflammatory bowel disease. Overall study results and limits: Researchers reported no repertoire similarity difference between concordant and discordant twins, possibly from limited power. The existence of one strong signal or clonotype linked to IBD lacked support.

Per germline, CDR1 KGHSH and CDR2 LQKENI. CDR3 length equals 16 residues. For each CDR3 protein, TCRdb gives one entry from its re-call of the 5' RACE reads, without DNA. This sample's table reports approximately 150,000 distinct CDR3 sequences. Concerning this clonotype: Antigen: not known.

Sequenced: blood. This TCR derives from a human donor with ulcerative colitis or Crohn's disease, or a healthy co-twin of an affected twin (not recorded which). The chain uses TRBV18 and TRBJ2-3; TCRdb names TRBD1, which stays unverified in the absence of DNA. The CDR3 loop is CASSRPGRGRTDTQYF.